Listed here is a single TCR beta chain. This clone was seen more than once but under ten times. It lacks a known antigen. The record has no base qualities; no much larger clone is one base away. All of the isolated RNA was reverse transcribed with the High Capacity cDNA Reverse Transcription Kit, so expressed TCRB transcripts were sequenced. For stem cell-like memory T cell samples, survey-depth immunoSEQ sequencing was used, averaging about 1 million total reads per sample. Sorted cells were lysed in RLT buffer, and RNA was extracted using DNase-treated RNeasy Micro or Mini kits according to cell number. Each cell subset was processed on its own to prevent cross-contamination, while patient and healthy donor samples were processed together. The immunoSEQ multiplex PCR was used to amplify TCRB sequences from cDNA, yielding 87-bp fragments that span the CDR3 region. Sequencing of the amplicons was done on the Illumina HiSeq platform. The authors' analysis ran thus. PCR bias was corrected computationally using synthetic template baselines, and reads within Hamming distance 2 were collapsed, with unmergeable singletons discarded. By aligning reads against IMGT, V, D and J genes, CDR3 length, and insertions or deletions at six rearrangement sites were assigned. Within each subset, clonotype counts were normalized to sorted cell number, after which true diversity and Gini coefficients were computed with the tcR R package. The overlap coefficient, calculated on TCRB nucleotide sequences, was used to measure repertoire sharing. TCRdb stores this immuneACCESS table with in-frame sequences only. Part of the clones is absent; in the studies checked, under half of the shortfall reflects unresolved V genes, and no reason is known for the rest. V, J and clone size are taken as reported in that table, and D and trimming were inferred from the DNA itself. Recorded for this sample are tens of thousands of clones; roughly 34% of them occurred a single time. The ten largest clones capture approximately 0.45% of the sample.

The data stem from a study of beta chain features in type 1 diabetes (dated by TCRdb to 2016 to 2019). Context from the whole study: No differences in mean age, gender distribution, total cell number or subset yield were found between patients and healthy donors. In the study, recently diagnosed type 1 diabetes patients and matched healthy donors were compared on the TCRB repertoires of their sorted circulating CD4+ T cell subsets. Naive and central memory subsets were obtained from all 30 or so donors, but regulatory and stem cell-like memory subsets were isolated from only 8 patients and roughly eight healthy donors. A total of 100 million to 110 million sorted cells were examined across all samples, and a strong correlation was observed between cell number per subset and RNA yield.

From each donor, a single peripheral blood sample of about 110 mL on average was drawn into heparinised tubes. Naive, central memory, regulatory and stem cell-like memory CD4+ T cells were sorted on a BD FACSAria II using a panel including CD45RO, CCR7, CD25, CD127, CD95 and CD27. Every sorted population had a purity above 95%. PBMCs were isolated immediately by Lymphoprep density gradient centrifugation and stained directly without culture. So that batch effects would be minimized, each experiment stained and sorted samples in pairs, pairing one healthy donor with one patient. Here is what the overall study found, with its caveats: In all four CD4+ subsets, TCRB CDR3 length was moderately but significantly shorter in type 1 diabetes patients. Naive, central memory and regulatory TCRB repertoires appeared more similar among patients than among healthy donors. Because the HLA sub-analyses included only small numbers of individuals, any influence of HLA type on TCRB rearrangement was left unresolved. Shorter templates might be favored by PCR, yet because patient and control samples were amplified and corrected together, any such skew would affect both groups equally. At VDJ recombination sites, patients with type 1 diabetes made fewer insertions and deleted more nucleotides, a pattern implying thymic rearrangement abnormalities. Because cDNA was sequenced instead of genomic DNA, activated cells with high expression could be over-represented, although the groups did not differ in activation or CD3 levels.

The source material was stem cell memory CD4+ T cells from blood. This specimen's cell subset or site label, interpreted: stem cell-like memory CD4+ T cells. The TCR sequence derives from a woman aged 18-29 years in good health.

The CDR3 reads CASSFRSNRESYEQYF. The sequence in DNA is TGTGCCAGCAGCTTCCGTTCCAACAGGGAATCCTACGAGCAGTACTTC. The V and J genes are TRBV5-5 and TRBJ2-7; a tentative D match to TRBD1 spans 6 bases. CDR1 and CDR2, per the germline V gene (reference sequence), are SGHKS and YYEKEE. The CDR3 has 16 amino acids, counting the end cysteine and phenylalanine. Only the CDR3 part of the read is kept: 48 bases, read in frame from the first base. Trimming costs V 2 bases and J 1 base, and their ends lie 16 bases apart.